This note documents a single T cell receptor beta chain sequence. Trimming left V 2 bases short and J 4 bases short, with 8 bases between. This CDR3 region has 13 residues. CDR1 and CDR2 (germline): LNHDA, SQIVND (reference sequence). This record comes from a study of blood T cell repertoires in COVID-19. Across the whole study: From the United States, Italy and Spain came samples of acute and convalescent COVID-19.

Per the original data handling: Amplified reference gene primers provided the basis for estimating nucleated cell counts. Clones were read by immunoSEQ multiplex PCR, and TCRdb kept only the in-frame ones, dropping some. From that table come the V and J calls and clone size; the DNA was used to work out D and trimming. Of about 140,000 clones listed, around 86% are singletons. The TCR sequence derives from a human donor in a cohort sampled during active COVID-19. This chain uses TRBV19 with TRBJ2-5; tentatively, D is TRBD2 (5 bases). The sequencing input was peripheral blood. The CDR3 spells CASSIIAGETQYF. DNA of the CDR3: TGTGCCAGTAGTATAATTGCGGGAGAGACCCAGTACTTC.